Each of the 16 T cell receptor beta chains below was sequenced from the same sample in a study of blood T cell repertoires in COVID-19. Clones were read by immunoSEQ multiplex PCR, and TCRdb kept only the in-frame ones, dropping some. The data hold about 250,000 clones, with roughly 85% observed a single time. The specimen was PBMCs or T cells enriched from blood (not recorded which). These receptors all stem from a woman in her 50s with acute COVID-19.

In nucleotides, the CDR3 is TGTGCCAGCAGCGTGGACAGCTACTCTGGAAACACCATATATTTT. Translated, it gives CASSVDSYSGNTIYF. The rearrangement uses TRBV7-9 and TRBJ1-3, with D maybe TRBD1 (6 bases). The V end lost 5 bases, the J end lost 0 bases, and 11 bases lay between the germline ends. This CDR3 contains 15 residues. Looked up from germline, CDR1 is SEHNR and CDR2 is FQNEAQ (reference sequence).

The chain joins TRBV7-3 to TRBJ2-1; 10 bases agree with TRBD1. The V segment lost 4 bases and the J segment 7 bases; nucleotides outside the gene matches: 4. The V gene's germline CDR1 is SGHTA and CDR2 FQGTGA. This CDR3 is 14 amino acids long. CDR3 coding DNA: TGTGCCAGCAGCTACGGGACAGGGGAGAATGAGCAGTTCTTC. Translating gives CASSYGTGENEQFF.

The rearrangement links TRBV4-2 to TRBJ2-3; 7 bases fit TRBD1. The CDR3 extends over 17 amino acids. J lost 5 bases, V lost 0 bases, and 11 bases had no gene match. Germline assignment: CDR1 LGHNA and CDR2 YNFKEQ. In DNA form, the CDR3 reads TGTGCCAGCAGCCAAGATTACAGGACAGGCCGTCAAGATACGCAGTATTTT. The encoded protein is CASSQDYRTGRQDTQYF.

This clone was observed a few times. This chain connects TRBV7-8 to TRBJ1-2, with TRBD1 as a possible D gene (5 bases). The V and J ends lost 2 bases and 6 bases respectively, with 10 bases between them. Germline CDR1 SGHVS, CDR2 FQNEAQ. The length of the CDR3 is 13 residues. CDR3 residues: CASSLTIGDGYTF. Written as DNA, the CDR3 is TGTGCCAGCAGCTTAACGATAGGGGATGGCTACACCTTC.

V is TRBV12-3 or TRBV12-4 and J is TRBJ2-5; D unclear. V dropped 2 bases and J dropped 9 bases, with 10 bases sitting between them. This CDR3 comprises 12 residues. In DNA, the CDR3 is TGTGCCAGCAGTTTAAGTGGGCAGGCCCAGTACTTC. As protein: CASSLSGQAQYF.

This clone was picked up a small number of times. The chain joins TRBV6-1 to TRBJ2-2; 13 bases map to TRBD2. CDR3 length: 17 residues. J lost 7 bases, V lost 4 bases, and 9 bases had no gene match. In germline, CDR1 is MNHNS, CDR2 SASEGT. The CDR3 sequence is CASSVRGTSGVLGELFF. The CDR3 DNA sequence: TGTGCCAGCAGTGTAAGAGGGACTAGCGGGGTACTCGGGGAGCTGTTTTTT.

V is TRBV18 and J is TRBJ1-5; D unresolved. The CDR3 loop spans 16 amino acids. The germline CDR1 and CDR2 sequences are KGHSH and LQKENI. V lost 3 bases, J lost 0 bases, and 12 bases lay in between. CDR3 nucleotide sequence: TGTGCCAGCTCACCGCTTCACATGAATAGCAATCAGCCCCAGCATTTT. Protein product: CASSPLHMNSNQPQHF.

The rearrangement uses TRBV2 and TRBJ2-3; D might be TRBD1 (5 bases). Between the trimmed V and J ends, which lost 8 bases and 5 bases, there was a span of 14 bases. This CDR3 region has 13 residues. Per germline, CDR1 SNHLY and CDR2 FYNNEI. CDR3 nucleotide sequence: TGTGCCAGCTTTCCCGGTAGGGGAGATACGCAGTATTTT. It translates to CASFPGRGDTQYF.

This rearrangement joins TRBV10-2 to TRBJ1-5, with TRBD1 as a possible D gene (5 bases). Germline V lookup: CDR1 WSHSY, CDR2 SAAADI. The CDR3 extends over 12 amino acids. The germline V and J ends were trimmed by 10 bases and 2 bases, with 9 bases remaining between them. CDR3 residues: CATGRGNQPQHF. As DNA, the CDR3 is TGCGCCACCGGCAGGGGCAATCAGCCCCAGCATTTT.

V gene TRBV28 combines with J gene TRBJ1-5; TRBD1 matches 10 bases. V trimming: 6 bases; J trimming: 8 bases; junction bases outside the gene matches: 7. The germline gives CDR1 MDHEN, CDR2 SYDVKM. This CDR3 has 14 residues. The CDR3: CASRVGQGGKPQHF. The CDR3 coding sequence is TGTGCCAGCAGGGTCGGACAGGGGGGAAAGCCCCAGCATTTT.

The J gene is TRBJ2-3, the V gene TRBV5-1, with D maybe TRBD2 (5 bases). This CDR3 comprises 12 residues. The germline gives CDR1 SGHRS, CDR2 YFSETQ. Deletions cut 4 bases from V and 2 bases from J, with 5 bases between. CDR3 nucleotides: TGCGCCAGCAGCCGGGACACAGATACGCAGTATTTT. This translates into CASSRDTDTQYF.

The genes are TRBV4-3 and TRBJ1-1; 8 nucleotides align to TRBD1. Germline V gene data show CDR1 as LGHNA and CDR2 as YSLEER. The CDR3 length is 17 residues. Trimming removed 0 bases from V and 4 bases from J; junction bases left unmatched: 10. The CDR3 DNA is TGCGCCAGCAGCCAAGAAGGCAGGGGGCGTCTTGGCACTGAAGCTTTCTTT. This gives the protein CASSQEGRGRLGTEAFF.

On this clone: In the same sample, other DNA sequences code for this CDR3. This chain joins TRBV6-1 and TRBJ1-5, with 9 bases lining up with TRBD1. The V segment lost 3 bases and the J segment 6 bases; nucleotides outside the gene matches: 3. This CDR3 region has 14 residues. The germline CDR1 and CDR2 sequences are MNHNS and SASEGT. CDR3 nucleotides: TGTGCCAGCAGTGATTACAGGGGGCCTCAGCCCCAGCATTTT. It encodes CASSDYRGPQPQHF.

This rearrangement joins TRBV7-2 to TRBJ1-1; maybe TRBD1 (5 bases). Trimming left V 2 bases short and J 3 bases short, with 10 bases between. Germline CDR1 SGHTA, CDR2 FQGNSA. This CDR3 contains 14 residues. The CDR3 protein is CASSLTPGDTEAFF. CDR3 DNA sequence: TGTGCCAGCAGCTTAACCCCGGGGGACACTGAAGCTTTCTTT.

The CDR3 reads CASSLSAGGPRGYTF. DNA of the CDR3: TGCGCCAGCAGCTTGTCGGCGGGGGGACCTAGGGGCTACACCTTC. The chain is built from TRBV5-1 and TRBJ1-2, with D maybe TRBD1 (5 bases). V shed 1 base and J shed 8 bases, with 18 bases lying between them. Germline V lookup: CDR1 SGHRS, CDR2 YFSETQ. CDR3 length: 15 residues.

V is TRBV7-8 and J is TRBJ2-7; D possibly corresponds to TRBD1 (5 bases). This CDR3 comprises 15 residues. The V end was cut by 5 bases, the J end by 2 bases, with 16 bases between. Germline V gene sequence: CDR1 SGHVS, CDR2 FQNEAQ. In DNA, the CDR3 is TGTGCCAGCAGCCCCCCATGGACAACTACCTACGAGCAGTACTTC. Protein: CASSPPWTTTYEQYF.